This T cell receptor (beta chain) appears in the sequencing data of a study of shared clonotypes between healthy human individuals. General observations from the study: Several donors held about 5% of naive CD4 clonotypes in common.

The test was conducted at deep level. When replicate PCRs were run on sorted subsets, they used approximately 0.2 ug DNA, about 30,000 T cell genomes. Sequenced by immunoSEQ multiplex PCR; TCRdb stores in-frame clones only, minus some. This sample carries 1.5 million to 2.5 million clones, 85% to 95% of them seen once, and the ten largest clones take around 1%. V lost 4 bases to trimming and J lost 5 bases; unmatched junction nucleotides: 15. The CDR3 runs 17 residues. CDR1 MDHEN and CDR2 SYDVKM come from the germline V gene. Notes on this clone: Its target is not known.

It was CD45RO-negative cells, positively selected for CCR7, that made up naive CD8 cells, with terminally differentiated effector memory CD45RA+ cells excluded. Sequenced sample: naive CD8+ T cells sorted from blood. This sequence originates from a man younger than 35 in good health. This chain joins TRBV28 and TRBJ2-5; 8 bases are shared with TRBD1. This chain's CDR3 is CASSYLVGDRGKETQYF. CDR3 in DNA: TGTGCCAGCAGTTATCTCGTCGGTGACAGGGGAAAGGAGACCCAGTACTTC.